This T cell receptor beta chain was sequenced for a study of type 1 regulatory T cells. About the research overall: T-allo10 is an in vitro-generated, Tr1-enriched CD4 T cell product specific for alloantigen.

This CDR3 has 12 amino acids. CDR1 and CDR2 (germline): SQVTM, ANQGSEA. Trimming at V came to 8 bases and at J to 1 base, leaving 4 bases not matched to a gene. This clonotype was seen only a few times. What it binds is not known. TCRdb re-called the reads with MiXCR, one entry per CDR3 protein. Among approximately 72,000 distinct CDR3 sequences listed, about 69% were seen once. V usage is TRBV29-1 and J usage is TRBJ1-1; 7 bases fit TRBD1. This clonotype originated in a human donor in good health. Sequencing used cultured T cells, either the whole culture or a sorted T cell fraction (not recorded which). Sample subset: Tr1-enriched cell product generated in vitro against host alloantigens. The CDR3 loop is CSTRQGNTEAFF. Here the CDR3 DNA reads TGCAGCACCAGACAGGGGAACACTGAAGCTTTCTTT.